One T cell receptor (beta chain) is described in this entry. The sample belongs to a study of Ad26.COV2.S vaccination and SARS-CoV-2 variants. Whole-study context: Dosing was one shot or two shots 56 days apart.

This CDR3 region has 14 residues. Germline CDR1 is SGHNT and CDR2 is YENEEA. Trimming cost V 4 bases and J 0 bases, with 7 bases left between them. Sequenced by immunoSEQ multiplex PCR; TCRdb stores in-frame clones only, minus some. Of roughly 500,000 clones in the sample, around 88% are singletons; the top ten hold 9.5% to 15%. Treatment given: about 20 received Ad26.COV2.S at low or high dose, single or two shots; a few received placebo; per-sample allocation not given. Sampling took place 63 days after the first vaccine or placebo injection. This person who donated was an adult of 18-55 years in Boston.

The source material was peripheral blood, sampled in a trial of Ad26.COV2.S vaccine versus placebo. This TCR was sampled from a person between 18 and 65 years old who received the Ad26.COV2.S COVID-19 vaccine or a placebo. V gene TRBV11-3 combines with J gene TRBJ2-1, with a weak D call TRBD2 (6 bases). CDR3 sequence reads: CASSSGSSYNEQFF. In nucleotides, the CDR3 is TGTGCCAGCAGCTCCGGGAGCTCCTACAATGAGCAGTTCTTC.